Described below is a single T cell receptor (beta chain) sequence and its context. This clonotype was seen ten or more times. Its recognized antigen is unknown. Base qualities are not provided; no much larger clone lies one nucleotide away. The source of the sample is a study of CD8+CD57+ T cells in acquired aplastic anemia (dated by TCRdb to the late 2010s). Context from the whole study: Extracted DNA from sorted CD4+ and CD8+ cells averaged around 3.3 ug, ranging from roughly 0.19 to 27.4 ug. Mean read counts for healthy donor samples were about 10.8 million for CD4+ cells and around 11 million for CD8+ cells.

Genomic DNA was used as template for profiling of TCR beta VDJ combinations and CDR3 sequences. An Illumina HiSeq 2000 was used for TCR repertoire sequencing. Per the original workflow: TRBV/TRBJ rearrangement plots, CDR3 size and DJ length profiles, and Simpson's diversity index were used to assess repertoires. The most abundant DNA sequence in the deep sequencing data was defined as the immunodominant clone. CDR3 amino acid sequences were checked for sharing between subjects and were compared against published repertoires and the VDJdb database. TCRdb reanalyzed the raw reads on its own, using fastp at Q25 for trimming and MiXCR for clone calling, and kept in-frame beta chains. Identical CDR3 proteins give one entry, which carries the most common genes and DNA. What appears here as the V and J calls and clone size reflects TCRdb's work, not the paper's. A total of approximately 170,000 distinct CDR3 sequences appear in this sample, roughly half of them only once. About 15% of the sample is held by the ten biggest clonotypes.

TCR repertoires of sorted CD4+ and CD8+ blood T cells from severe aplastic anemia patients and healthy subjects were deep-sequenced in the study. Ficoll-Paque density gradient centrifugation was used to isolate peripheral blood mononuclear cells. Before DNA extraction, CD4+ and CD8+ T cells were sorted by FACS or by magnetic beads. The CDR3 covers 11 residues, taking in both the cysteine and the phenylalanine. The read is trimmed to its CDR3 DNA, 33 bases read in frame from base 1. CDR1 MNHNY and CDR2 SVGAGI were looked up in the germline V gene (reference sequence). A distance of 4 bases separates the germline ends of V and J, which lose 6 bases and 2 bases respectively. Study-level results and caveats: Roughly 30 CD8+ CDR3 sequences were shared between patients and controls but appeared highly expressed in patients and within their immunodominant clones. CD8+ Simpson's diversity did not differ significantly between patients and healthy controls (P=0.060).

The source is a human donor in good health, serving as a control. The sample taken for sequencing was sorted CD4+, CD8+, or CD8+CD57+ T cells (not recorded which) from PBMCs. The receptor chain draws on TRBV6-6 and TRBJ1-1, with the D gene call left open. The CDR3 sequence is CASSANTEAFF. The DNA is TGTGCCAGCAGCGCCAACACTGAAGCTTTCTTT.